The T cell receptor beta chain described here comes from a study of blood T cells in healthy people across ages. PCR was performed a second time for about 7 to 12 cycles using a sample-barcoded 5' primer and a J-beta primer mix. TCRdb passed the 5' RACE reads through MiXCR, listing each CDR3 protein once. The sample records roughly 800,000 distinct CDR3 sequences, over 45% being singletons. V was pared by 0 bases and J by 8 bases, with 14 bases between. CDR1 is MGHRA, CDR2 YSYEKL, per germline. This CDR3 has 15 amino acids. The V call is TRBV4-1, the J call TRBJ2-4, with D unresolved. This receptor was obtained from a man aged 25-40 years in good health. Material: blood. In DNA, the CDR3 is TGCGCCAGCAGCCAAGAAAACCCTCGAAGGGACATTCAGTACTTC. This gives the protein CASSQENPRRDIQYF.